This T cell receptor (beta chain) was recorded in a study of shared clonotypes between healthy human individuals. Template amounts of about 290 ng DNA, tens of thousands of T cell genomes, were employed in unsorted PBMC replicate PCRs. The unsorted PBMC sample used ten immunoSEQ deep assay plates. Clones were read by immunoSEQ multiplex PCR, and TCRdb kept only the in-frame ones, dropping some. The sample has fewer than 650,000 clones, approximately 80% seen once. Study-level points and caveats: The authors expected sequencing depth to affect clonotype sharing among donors.

This CDR3 is 15 amino acids long. V dropped 5 bases and J dropped 5 bases, with 19 bases sitting between them. Germline CDR1 and CDR2: SGHRS and YFSETQ. A note on this clone: Its antigen is not known.

The sample consisted of PBMCs. The genes are TRBV5-1 and TRBJ2-5; TRBD1 is a possible D gene (7 bases). This TCR was sampled from a woman in her forties in good health. Some clones in this sample may be carry-over from other donors' samples. The CDR3 loop reads CASRLYQGEEETQYF. DNA of the CDR3: TGCGCCAGCAGACTGTACCAGGGGGAGGAGGAGACCCAGTACTTC.